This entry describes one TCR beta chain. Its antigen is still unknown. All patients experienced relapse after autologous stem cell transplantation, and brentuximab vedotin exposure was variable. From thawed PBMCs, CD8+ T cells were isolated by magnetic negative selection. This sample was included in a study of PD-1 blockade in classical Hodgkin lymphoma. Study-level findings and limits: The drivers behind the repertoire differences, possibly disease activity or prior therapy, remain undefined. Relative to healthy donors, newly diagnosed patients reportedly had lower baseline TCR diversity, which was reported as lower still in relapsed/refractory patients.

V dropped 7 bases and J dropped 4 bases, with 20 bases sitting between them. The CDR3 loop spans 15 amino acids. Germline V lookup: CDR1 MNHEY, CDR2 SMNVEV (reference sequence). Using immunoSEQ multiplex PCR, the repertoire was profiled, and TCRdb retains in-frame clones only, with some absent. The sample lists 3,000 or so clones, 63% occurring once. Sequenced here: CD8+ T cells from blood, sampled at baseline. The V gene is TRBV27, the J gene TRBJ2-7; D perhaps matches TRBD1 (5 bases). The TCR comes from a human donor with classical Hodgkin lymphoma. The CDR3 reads CASTPYGGATYEQYF. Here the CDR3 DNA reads TGTGCCAGCACCCCTTATGGTGGGGCGACGTACGAGCAGTACTTC.